This T cell receptor (beta chain) was observed in a study of OX40 agonist ivuxolimab in advanced cancers. This CDR3 comprises 15 residues. CDR1 and CDR2 (germline): SGHTA, FQGTGA. J was trimmed by 6 bases and V by 3 bases; bases with no gene match: 5. Data came from immunoSEQ multiplex PCR; TCRdb stores just in-frame clones and leaves some out. The sample lists 50,000 to 65,000 clones; 70% to 90% were seen once. Samples of blood were obtained at baseline, on cycle 4 day 1, and on cycle 7 day 1. This clonotype was sampled from an adult with an advanced solid tumor such as melanoma, head and neck, liver or kidney cancer. Sequences were derived from CD4+ or CD8+ T cells sorted from blood, sampled in a trial of the OX40 agonist ivuxolimab. The chain has TRBV7-3 and TRBJ2-1; 10 bases align to TRBD2. For the CDR3, the DNA is TGTGCCAGCAGCTTGCGTCTAGCGGGAGTCAATGAGCAGTTCTTC. It codes for CASSLRLAGVNEQFF.